This TCR beta chain was documented in a study of vaccination effects on CD4 cells after COVID-19. Expansion with viral peptide pools was applied to antigen-specific CD4+ T cells by the ViraFEST assay prior to sequencing. Culturing for about ten days preceded CD4+ T cell isolation. The study found no prior SARS-CoV-2 infection in the vaccine recipients, who tested negative for nucleocapsid antibodies. Researchers reported culturing 1.5 million to 2 million PBMC in each well, adding around 10 IU/ml IL-2 and about 9.5 ug/ml peptides. IL-2 medium was substituted for half the medium on days 3 and 7. Points on this clone: Antigen unknown.

This table comes from immunoSEQ multiplex PCR, and its TCRdb copy is limited to in-frame clones, with some not included. The sample carries approximately 74,000 clones, 60% to 75% recorded once. The CDR3 has 15 amino acids. V shed 0 bases and J shed 4 bases, with 12 bases lying between them. CDR1 and CDR2 from the germline V gene are SNHLY and FYNNEI. Regarding the study as a whole: Marked clonal contraction was seen in infection- and vaccine-induced clones late after vaccination.

The clonotype was recovered from a human donor who received a COVID-19 vaccine. The input for sequencing was CD4+ T cells from PBMCs cultured with HCoV-NL63 spike peptides, taken before COVID-19 vaccination. This chain joins TRBV2 and TRBJ2-5; D may be TRBD1 or TRBD2 (6 bases each). This CDR3 reads CASSEAPGARETQYF. The DNA for the CDR3 is TGTGCCAGCAGTGAAGCGCCGGGGGCGAGAGAGACCCAGTACTTC.